One and the same sample provided the 8 T cell receptor beta chains below, sequenced in a study of identifying expanded T cells in peripheral blood. Sequencing used immunoSEQ multiplex PCR; TCRdb keeps in-frame clones, though not all of them. The sample records 55,000 to 60,000 clones, 89% being singletons. The sequenced sample was blood. The receptors come from a person between 18 and 69 years old in good health.

The genes are TRBV7-2 and TRBJ2-7, with 11 bases fitting TRBD2. Germline CDR1 is SGHTA and CDR2 is FQGNSA. The CDR3 extends over 15 amino acids. With V trimmed by 5 bases and J by 2 bases, 5 bases remained unmatched. The CDR3 here is CASSTLAGAAYEQYF. In nucleotides, the CDR3 is TGTGCCAGCAGCACACTAGCGGGAGCCGCCTACGAGCAGTACTTC.

Only one count was recorded for this clone. J is TRBJ1-1 and V is TRBV9, with TRBD1 identical over 9 bases. This CDR3 spans 13 amino acids. Germline assignment: CDR1 SGDLS and CDR2 YYNGEE. V lost 0 bases to trimming and J lost 8 bases; unmatched junction nucleotides: 2. The DNA of the CDR3 is TGTGCCAGCAGCGTAGGGACAGGGGCCGAAGCTTTCTTT. Protein product: CASSVGTGAEAFF.

This clone was seen only a few times. The chain links TRBV6-5 to TRBJ1-6; D is unclear. The CDR3 is made up of 14 amino acids. Looked up from germline, CDR1 is MNHEY and CDR2 is SVGAGI. V shed 6 bases and J shed 10 bases, with 16 bases lying between them. The CDR3 DNA is TGTGCCAGCAGATCCCGATTAGCCGGATCACCCCTCCACTTT. It is translated as CASRSRLAGSPLHF.

The rearrangement joins TRBV29-1 to TRBJ2-2; 9 bases align to TRBD1. The V and J ends lost 7 bases and 6 bases, in that order; junction bases with no gene match: 9. CDR3 length: 14 amino acids. Germline CDR1 is SQVTM and CDR2 is ANQGSEA. CDR3: CSARTGEEAGELFF. CDR3 coding DNA: TGCAGCGCTAGGACAGGGGAGGAGGCCGGGGAGCTGTTTTTT.

The chain couples TRBV6-6 to TRBJ1-1; 7 bases agree with TRBD1. V shed 4 bases, J shed 4 bases, and the junction held 0 bases outside the gene matches. Germline-derived CDR1 and CDR2 are MNHNY and SVGAGI (reference sequence). CDR3 length: 12 residues. CDR3 coding DNA: TGTGCCAGCAGTTCAGGGGGCACTGAAGCTTTCTTT. Its protein product is CASSSGGTEAFF.

The chain is built from TRBV2 and TRBJ1-1; D is unresolved. The CDR3 covers 14 residues. The germline V gene has CDR1 SNHLY and CDR2 FYNNEI. V was trimmed by 6 bases and J by 5 bases, leaving 16 bases between them. The CDR3 nucleotides read TGTGCCAGCAGCGTTTCGGACGCGTTGACTGAAGCTTTCTTT. This codes for CASSVSDALTEAFF. Full variable domain (remainder filled in from reference TRBV2 and TRBJ1-1): EPEVTQTPSHQVTQMGQEVILRCVPISNHLYFYWYRQILGQKVEFLVSFYNNEISEKSEIFDDQFSVERPDGSNFTLKIRSTKLEDSAMYFCASSVSDALTEAFFGQGTRLTVV.

The CDR3 DNA reads TGTGCCAGCAGCGACAGACCCGGGGGGGAGAACAATGAGCAGTTCTTC. This gives the protein CASSDRPGGENNEQFF. The rearrangement joins TRBV9 to TRBJ2-1; 8 nucleotides agree with TRBD2. The CDR3 sequence is 16 residues long. Germline values: CDR1 SGDLS, CDR2 YYNGEE. V lost 3 bases, J lost 5 bases, and 10 bases stayed unmatched.

The chain has TRBV6-6 and TRBJ1-5; 10 nucleotides line up with TRBD1. CDR1 is MNHNY and CDR2 is SVGAGI in the germline V gene (reference sequence). The CDR3 sequence is 14 residues long. V gave up 6 bases and J gave up 7 bases; unmatched junction bases: 6. The CDR3: CASSRTGGDQPQHF. The CDR3 nucleotides are TGTGCCAGCAGCCGGACAGGGGGGGACCAGCCCCAGCATTTT.